The clone carrying this T cell receptor (beta chain) was detected a few times. Its antigen is undetermined. The CDR3 extends over 16 amino acids. These data originate in a study of Ad26.COV2.S vaccination and SARS-CoV-2 variants. TCRdb keeps only in-frame clones here, not all; method: immunoSEQ multiplex PCR. The sample holds some 460,000 clones, roughly 87% seen once. Treatment described: over 15 received Ad26.COV2.S at low or high dose, single or two shots; about 5 received placebo; per-sample allocation not given. Collection of the samples took place on day 63 after the first injection of vaccine or placebo. Aged 18-55 years, donor was enrolled in Boston in about 2020. Ad26 vector vaccine expressed Wuhan-strain SARS-CoV-2 spike. Points from the study as a whole: Participants in the vaccine arm had higher spike-specific TCR breadth; placebo recipients had lower.

The sample consisted of peripheral blood, taken in a trial of Ad26.COV2.S vaccine versus placebo. The rearrangement links TRBV21-1 to TRBJ1-5; the table's D call, TRBD1, was not checked against the DNA. TRBV21-1 is labeled a pseudogene. The receptor's source is a person between 18 and 59 years old who received the Ad26.COV2.S COVID-19 vaccine or a placebo. The CDR3 DNA is TGTGCCAGCAGCAAGGGACAGTCTGGTTGCAATCAGCCCCAGCATTTT. Amino acid sequence: CASSKGQSGCNQPQHF.